This paragraph covers one T cell receptor beta chain sequence. Antigen: not known. CDR1 is SGHVS and CDR2 is FNYEAQ in the germline V gene. The CDR3 spans 16 residues. This record belongs to a study of CXCR3-negative and CXCR3-positive naive CD8 T cells. Study outcomes and limitations: TRBV-TRBJ usage was alike in naive CXCR3-negative and CXCR3-positive cells but differed in memory cells. CXCR3-negative naive cells had less hydrophobic TRB CDR3s than did CXCR3-positive naive cells. The majority of assays used fresh PBMCs, and CXCR3 expression partially decreased after cryopreservation.

UMI-tagged TRB cDNA libraries were built via 5' RACE. TCRdb processed the 5' RACE reads again and assigns one entry to each CDR3 protein, with no DNA. Seen in this sample are approximately 100,000 distinct CDR3 sequences; the ten most common clones hold around 1.7%. CD45RO-CCR7+CD27+CD95- characterized naive CD8+ T cells. This TCR was sampled from a human donor in good health. Some clones in this sample may be carry-over from other donors' samples. Source material: naive CXCR3- CD8+ T cells from blood. Subset of the sample: CD45RO-CCR7+CD27+CD95- naive CD8+ T cells lacking CXCR3 (TNR3-). The J gene is TRBJ2-7, the V gene TRBV7-6; checking the TCRdb D call of TRBD1 is not possible without DNA. The CDR3 spells CASSSEGTDSSYEQYF.